A single sample is the source of the 9 T cell receptor beta chains below, sequenced in a study of cytomegalovirus exposure and HLA in healthy donors. The PCR was carried out with 60 Vbeta primers and 13 Jbeta primers. Profiling relied on immunoSEQ multiplex PCR, and the TCRdb table lists in-frame clones only, not all of them. The profile covers approximately 150,000 clones, with 76% appearing a single time and around 2% taken by the ten largest. The sample was PBMCs. All receptors derive from a woman between 35 and 50 years old in good health and CMV-seronegative.

The chain recombines TRBV7-9 with TRBJ2-3; a weak D match, TRBD1 (5 bases). The germline V gene encodes CDR1 SEHNR and CDR2 FQNEAQ (reference sequence). This CDR3 is built from 14 residues. V dropped 3 bases and J dropped 1 base, with 8 bases sitting between them. The CDR3 loop reads CASSFPGRTDTQYF. The CDR3 DNA follows: TGTGCCAGCAGCTTTCCAGGGCGCACAGATACGCAGTATTTT.

This sequence joins TRBV5-1 and TRBJ2-5; the D is unclear. The CDR3 contains 14 residues. Trimming stripped 1 base from V and 2 bases from J, with 9 bases between. Germline CDR1 and CDR2: SGHRS and YFSETQ. The CDR3 nucleotides read TGCGCCAGCAGCTTGTGGCAGACACAAGAGACCCAGTACTTC. This gives the protein CASSLWQTQETQYF.

The chain employs TRBV9 and TRBJ2-3; 10 bases fit TRBD2. This CDR3 is 15 amino acids long. Trimming took 0 bases from V and 5 from J; bases not matched to a gene: 3. Germline CDR1 SGDLS, CDR2 YYNGEE. In nucleotides, the CDR3 is TGTGCCAGCAGCGTAGGGAGCGGGGGGGAAGATACGCAGTATTTT. This codes for CASSVGSGGEDTQYF.

The chain links TRBV11-2 to TRBJ2-2; D is unresolved. Trimming removed 5 bases from V and 3 bases from J, with 19 bases in between. Germline CDR1 SGHAT, CDR2 FQNNGV. This CDR3 is 17 amino acids long. CDR3 DNA: TGTGCCAGCAGCCTCCTGTGGAGCGAGATCTACACCGGGGAGCTGTTTTTT. It is translated as CASSLLWSEIYTGELFF.

V and J are TRBV5-1 and TRBJ1-3; no firm D call. CDR1 and CDR2 from the germline V gene are SGHRS and YFSETQ. The CDR3 has 16 residues. V lost 3 bases and J lost 0, with 13 bases in between. The CDR3 coding sequence is TGCGCCAGCAGCTGGACGGGAGTCAGCTCTGGAAACACCATATATTTT. Its translation is CASSWTGVSSGNTIYF.

Of note for this clone: The sample holds other DNA sequences that translate to the same CDR3. The chain is built from TRBV4-2 and TRBJ2-1; D is possibly TRBD2 (5 bases). The CDR3 has 15 amino acids. Trimming took 0 bases from V and 4 from J, leaving 10 bases between them. The germline V gene has CDR1 LGHNA and CDR2 YNFKEQ. The CDR3 DNA reads as TGTGCCAGCAGCCAAGAAGGCACTAGTTACAATGAGCAGTTCTTC. This encodes CASSQEGTSYNEQFF.

The chain recombines TRBV14 with TRBJ1-2; D is unclear. The V and J ends lost 2 bases and 5 bases respectively, with 15 bases between them. The CDR3 spans 15 residues. CDR1 SGHDN and CDR2 FVKESK come from the germline V gene. Here the CDR3 reads CASSQRPGWEYGYTF. The CDR3 DNA follows: TGTGCCAGCAGCCAACGGCCGGGGTGGGAGTATGGCTACACCTTC.

The V gene is TRBV12-2, the J gene TRBJ1-3; whether TRBD1, the table's D call, matches the DNA was not checked. TRBV12-2 is deemed a pseudogene. The CDR3 extends over 16 amino acids. The CDR3 DNA is TGTGCAAGTCGCTTAGGGACAGGGGACCCTGGAAACACCATATATTTT. Protein sequence: CASRLGTGDPGNTIYF.

The CDR3 region has the DNA TGTGCCAGCAGCACCGGACTAGCGAACTACGAGCAGTACTTC. Its translation: CASSTGLANYEQYF. The chain combines TRBV7-2 with TRBJ2-7; 9 nucleotides agree with TRBD2. The germline gives CDR1 SGHTA, CDR2 FQGNSA. The CDR3 has 14 residues. Trimming cost V 5 bases and J 3 bases; bases outside gene matches: 5.